This entry concerns a single TCR beta chain. The data were produced by immunoSEQ multiplex PCR, yet TCRdb's version contains in-frame clones alone and is incomplete. The data hold 120,000 or so clones, with around 88% observed a single time. Stated time point: peripheral blood 6 weeks after treatment start. The entry originates in a study of PD-L1 blockade in urothelial cancer. Study context: About 90% of the roughly 30 patients were men with bladder-origin urothelial cancer. Between 0 and 3 chemotherapy regimens preceded treatment for each patient. Analysis of blood occurred 3 weeks (second dose) and 6 weeks after treatment start. The median number of T cells present in blood samples was approximately 130,000.

This sequence was found in a man aged 50-59 years with urothelial cancer. The material was PBMCs, obtained around atezolizumab (anti-PD-L1) treatment.

The CDR3 DNA reads TGTGCCATCAGTGAGTCCCCGCGGGGTACTCAAGCTTTCTTT. Translated, it gives CAISESPRGTQAFF. This sequence joins TRBV10-3 and TRBJ1-1; D not resolved. The germline gives CDR1 ENHRY, CDR2 SYGVKD. V lost 0 bases and J 9 bases, leaving 14 bases between the germline ends. This CDR3 has 14 amino acids.